The 22 T cell receptor beta chains given below trace back to one sample, sequenced in a study of T cells in Graves' hyperthyroidism and ophthalmopathy. Amplification targeted TCR beta CDR3 regions from RNA transcripts. The HTBI primer set was used in a first-round RT-PCR of the TCR CDR3. TCRdb reprocessed the multiplex PCR reads with MiXCR, giving one entry per CDR3 protein. The sample contains hundreds of thousands of distinct CDR3 sequences, approximately 13% of which appear only once. The sample taken for sequencing was blood. The receptors were gathered from a woman under 30 with Graves' hyperthyroidism.

This clonotype was seen repeatedly, ten times or more. The chain joins TRBV6-1 to TRBJ1-1, with D possibly being TRBD1 (6 bases). The V end lost 7 bases, the J end lost 0 bases, and 9 bases lay between the germline ends. CDR1 and CDR2 from the germline V gene are MNHNS and SASEGT. The CDR3 loop spans 13 amino acids. The CDR3 nucleotides read TGTGCCAGCACCGGGACATTGAACACTGAAGCTTTCTTT. Its translation is CASTGTLNTEAFF.

This clonotype was detected a few times. This chain uses TRBV7-3 with TRBJ2-2; 7 bases are shared with TRBD1. The CDR3 is 16 residues long. V lost 4 bases and J lost 3; bases outside the gene matches: 8. Germline V gene data show CDR1 as SGHTA and CDR2 as FQGTGA. CDR3 bases: TGTGCCAGCAGCTCTGGGACAGAATCCTACACCGGGGAGCTGTTTTTT. Its translation is CASSSGTESYTGELFF.

This clonotype was seen repeatedly, ten times or more. CDR3 protein: CASSSQLGTGSYEQYF. CDR3 nucleotides: TGTGCCAGCAGCTCACAACTCGGGACAGGAAGCTACGAGCAGTACTTC. This chain connects TRBV5-6 to TRBJ2-7, with 8 nucleotides matching TRBD1. Per germline, CDR1 SGHDT and CDR2 YYEEEE. V gave up 3 bases and J gave up 3 bases; unmatched junction bases: 11. CDR3 size: 16 residues. The whole variable domain, remainder taken from reference TRBV5-6 and TRBJ2-7, is DAGVTQSPTHLIKTRGQQVTLRCSPKSGHDTVSWYQQALGQGPQFIFQYYEEEERQRGNFPDRFSGHQFPNYSSELNVNALLLGDSALYLCASSSQLGTGSYEQYFGPGTRLTVT.

Ten or more counts support this clonotype. The chain is built from TRBV28 and TRBJ1-5; D call uncertain. This CDR3 is built from 14 residues. The V gene's germline CDR1 is MDHEN and CDR2 SYDVKM. The V end lost 5 bases, the J end lost 0 bases, and 8 bases lay between the germline ends. This CDR3 reads CASSDLYSNQPQHF. The CDR3 nucleotides read TGTGCCAGCAGTGACCTCTATAGCAATCAGCCCCAGCATTTT.

In nucleotides, the CDR3 is TGCAGTGCTAGGGCTATAGCGGGGGCATTTGCCTACGAGCAGTTCTTC. It encodes CSARAIAGAFAYEQFF. This chain links TRBV20-1 with TRBJ2-1, with TRBD2 matching 9 bases. Germline CDR1 and CDR2: DFQATT and SNEGSKA (reference sequence). The V segment lost 3 bases and the J segment 10 bases; nucleotides outside the gene matches: 16. The CDR3 is 16 amino acids.

Concerning this clonotype itself: This clone may be a read error of a much larger clone one base away. The V and J genes are TRBV5-1 and TRBJ2-2; D is unclear. The length of the CDR3 is 13 residues. Germline V lookup: CDR1 SGHRS, CDR2 YFSETQ. This CDR3 reads CASGLSLTGELFF. CDR3 DNA sequence: TGCGCCAGCGGCTTATCCCTCACCGGGGAGCTGTTTTTT.

This clonotype was detected a few times. CDR3 in amino acids: CASSLSGTGGYEQYF. The CDR3, as DNA: TGTGCCAGCAGCTTATCGGGGACAGGGGGCTACGAGCAGTACTTC. The rearrangement joins TRBV11-3 to TRBJ2-7, with 11 bases fitting TRBD1. The CDR3 loop spans 15 amino acids. Trimming at V came to 2 bases and at J to 3 bases, leaving 3 bases not matched to a gene. Germline V gives CDR1 SGHNT, CDR2 YENEEA.

V is TRBV2 and J is TRBJ1-1; D gene unclear. The V end lost 5 bases, the J end lost 6 bases, and 16 bases lay between the germline ends. The length of the CDR3 is 14 residues. Germline CDR1 is SNHLY and CDR2 is FYNNEI. CDR3 sequence reads: CASSKSTAGAEAFF. The DNA for the CDR3 is TGTGCCAGCAGTAAGTCCACGGCAGGCGCTGAAGCTTTCTTT. The full variable domain, completed using reference TRBV2 and TRBJ1-1, is EPEVTQTPSHQVTQMGQEVILRCVPISNHLYFYWYRQILGQKVEFLVSFYNNEISEKSEIFDDQFSVERPDGSNFTLKIRSTKLEDSAMYFCASSKSTAGAEAFFGQGTRLTVV.

This clonotype occurred many times. This chain joins TRBV27 and TRBJ2-7; TRBD1 matches at 7 bases. The CDR3 covers 15 residues. Germline V CDR1 and CDR2: MNHEY, SMNVEV (reference sequence). V trimming: 6 bases; J trimming: 0 bases; junction bases outside the gene matches: 8. Here the CDR3 DNA reads TGTGCCAGCAGGCCACAGGGGTCCATCTCCTACGAGCAGTACTTC. It translates to CASRPQGSISYEQYF.

There are many counts of this clonotype. V and J are TRBV30 and TRBJ2-1, with D perhaps matching TRBD1 (6 bases). The V end lost 0 bases, the J end lost 9 bases, and 12 bases lay between the germline ends. CDR3 length equals 13 residues. Germline V lookup: CDR1 GTSNPN, CDR2 SVGIG (reference sequence). CDR3 coding DNA: TGTGCCTGGAGTGTAAACAGGGCAAGTGAGCAGTTCTTC. It translates to CAWSVNRASEQFF.

At least ten counts were recorded for this clonotype. V usage is TRBV25-1 and J usage is TRBJ1-1, with D hard to call. V dropped 1 base and J dropped 2 bases, with 8 bases sitting between them. Per the germline V gene, CDR1 is MGHDK and CDR2 is SYGVNS. The CDR3 has 14 amino acids. Here the CDR3 reads CASSELDTNTEAFF. The DNA of the CDR3 is TGTGCCAGCAGTGAATTAGACACAAACACTGAAGCTTTCTTT.

This chain joins TRBV19 and TRBJ2-3; D may correspond to TRBD1 or TRBD2 (5 bases each). The CDR3 is 14 residues long. Germline CDR1 and CDR2: LNHDA and SQIVND (reference sequence). The germline V and J ends were trimmed by 3 bases and 4 bases, with 11 bases remaining between them. Written as DNA, the CDR3 is TGTGCCAGTAGTATGGGGGTGGTGGCAGATACGCAGTATTTT. Translating it yields CASSMGVVADTQYF.

Many counts were recorded for this clonotype. This chain connects TRBV6-1 to TRBJ1-5, with 11 nucleotides matching TRBD1. The CDR3 has 14 amino acids. Trimming at V came to 6 bases and at J to 3 bases, leaving 1 base not matched to a gene. Germline lookup yields CDR1 MNHNS and CDR2 SASEGT. CDR3 region: CASRGQGVNQPQHF. The CDR3 nucleotides are TGTGCCAGCAGGGGACAGGGGGTCAATCAGCCCCAGCATTTT.

This clonotype was seen repeatedly, ten times or more. The V and J genes are TRBV11-3 and TRBJ2-1; D remains ambiguous. In germline, CDR1 is SGHNT, CDR2 YENEEA. Deletions cut 0 bases from V and 4 bases from J, with 4 bases between. The CDR3 length is 13 residues. This CDR3 is CASSLEQYNEQFF. The DNA of the CDR3 is TGTGCCAGCAGCTTAGAACAGTACAATGAGCAGTTCTTC.

This clonotype was seen repeatedly, ten times or more. The chain carries TRBV10-2 and TRBJ2-7, with TRBD2 identical over 8 bases. The trim removed 10 bases at V and 0 bases at J, leaving 11 bases unmatched. Germline lookup yields CDR1 WSHSY and CDR2 SAAADI. The CDR3 has 15 amino acids. CDR3 bases: TGCGCCACCGATCAATGGACTAGCCCCTCCTACGAGCAGTACTTC. It yields the protein CATDQWTSPSYEQYF.

This clonotype has a count of ten or more. The chain is built from TRBV27 and TRBJ2-7; TRBD1 agrees at 8 bases. The CDR3 has 14 residues. The V gene end was trimmed by 7 bases and the J gene end by 3 bases; junction bases not matched to a gene: 8. CDR1 and CDR2 (germline): MNHEY, SMNVEV (reference sequence). The CDR3 protein is CASTRQGHGYEQYF. The CDR3 DNA reads as TGTGCCAGCACTCGACAGGGGCACGGCTACGAGCAGTACTTC.

In this sample, this clonotype turned up many times. V usage is TRBV3-1 and J usage is TRBJ1-6, with TRBD1 matching over 7 bases. V shed 4 bases and J 9 bases; nucleotides not matched to a gene: 6. The CDR3 totals 14 residues. Germline assignment: CDR1 LGHDT and CDR2 YNNKEL (reference sequence). CDR3 sequence: CASSLRTGSSPLHF. CDR3 nucleotide sequence: TGTGCCAGCAGCCTCAGGACAGGCTCTTCACCCCTCCACTTT.

The V call is TRBV19, the J call TRBJ2-7; possibly TRBD2 for D (5 bases). Trimming removed 11 bases at V and 5 bases at J, with 22 bases between. The germline V gene encodes CDR1 LNHDA and CDR2 SQIVND (reference sequence). This CDR3 region has 14 residues. CDR3 sequence: CASRGNGETDEQYF. The CDR3 region has the DNA TGTGCCTCCCGAGGGAACGGGGAAACCGACGAGCAGTACTTC.

This clonotype was observed a few times. J is TRBJ1-2 and V is TRBV7-2; D is unclear. This CDR3 region has 13 residues. The germline gives CDR1 SGHTA, CDR2 FQGNSA. Trimming left V 2 bases short and J 8 bases short, with 12 bases between. This chain's CDR3 is CASSLSPGDGYTF. CDR3 nucleotides: TGTGCCAGCAGCTTATCCCCGGGAGACGGCTACACCTTC. Full variable domain (missing parts from reference TRBV7-2 and TRBJ1-2): GAGVSQSPSNKVTEKGKDVELRCDPISGHTALYWYRQSLGQGLEFLIYFQGNSAPDKSGLPSDRFSAERTGGSVSTLTIQRTQQEDSAVYLCASSLSPGDGYTFGSGTRLTVV.

This clonotype was found many times. This chain connects TRBV28 to TRBJ2-7; a weak D match, TRBD1 (7 bases). The CDR3 covers 15 residues. Germline V gene lookup returns CDR1 MDHEN and CDR2 SYDVKM. The V gene lost 5 bases and the J gene lost 5 bases, with 19 bases spanning the gap. The CDR3 sequence is CASSPTRGAPNEQYF. The CDR3 DNA follows: TGTGCCAGCAGTCCAACCAGGGGGGCCCCTAACGAGCAGTACTTC. Complete variable domain (other parts from reference TRBV28 and TRBJ2-7): DVKVTQSSRYLVKRTGEKVFLECVQDMDHENMFWYRQDPGLGLRLIYFSYDVKMKEKGDIPEGYSVSREKKERFSLILESASTNQTSMYLCASSPTRGAPNEQYFGPGTRLTVT.

The CDR3, as DNA: TGTGCCAGCAGCGTAGTCGGTAGCGATCTTACAGATACGCAGTATTTT. It yields the protein CASSVVGSDLTDTQYF. V usage is TRBV9 and J usage is TRBJ2-3; D might be TRBD2 (5 bases). The CDR3 runs to 16 residues. V lost 0 bases, J lost 3 bases, and 14 bases lay in between. CDR1 SGDLS and CDR2 YYNGEE come from the germline V gene.

This rearrangement joins TRBV6-5 to TRBJ2-7; 10 nucleotides match TRBD1. J was trimmed by 6 bases and V by 0 bases; bases with no gene match: 5. CDR3 length: 15 residues. Germline CDR1 reads MNHEY; CDR2 reads SVGAGI. The CDR3 loop reads CASSYSRQGAAEQYF. The CDR3 bases are TGTGCCAGCAGTTACTCGCGACAGGGGGCGGCCGAGCAGTACTTC.